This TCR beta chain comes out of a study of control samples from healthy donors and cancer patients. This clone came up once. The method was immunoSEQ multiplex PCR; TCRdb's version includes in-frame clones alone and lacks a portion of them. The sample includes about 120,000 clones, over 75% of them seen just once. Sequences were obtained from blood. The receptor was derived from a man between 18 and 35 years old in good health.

This CDR3 is CASSEAEGASWAFF. CDR3 nucleotide sequence: TGTGCCAGCAGCGAGGCGGAGGGCGCAAGTTGGGCTTTCTTT. J is TRBJ1-1 and V is TRBV9; D is uncertain. The V and J ends lost 3 bases and 11 bases respectively, with 20 bases between them. The CDR3 is made up of 14 amino acids. Germline V lookup: CDR1 SGDLS, CDR2 YYNGEE.